A selection of T cell receptor beta chains follows, all from one sample in a study of cytomegalovirus exposure and HLA in healthy donors. Assay used: immunoSEQ multiplex PCR; TCRdb lists only in-frame clones, some missing. The sample lists roughly 99,000 clones, 77% occurring once. Sequencing input: PBMCs. Receptor source: a male donor in good health and CMV-seronegative. CDR3s leave out the opening cysteine and the closing phenylalanine or tryptophan.

>TRBV9|TRBJ2-5
ASSEQGDGETQY
>TRBV19|TRBJ2-7
ASSIVSGISSYEQY
>TRBV7-3|TRBJ1-1
ASSRTGESGEAF
>TRBV6-4|TRBJ2-4
ASSDGAGENIQY
>TRBV10-1|TRBJ2-7
ASSDLAPSSEQY
>TRBV15|TRBJ2-7
ATSRGGEGSYEQY
>TRBV2|TRBJ2-1
ASSVVSGRAGEQF
>TRBV7-3|TRBJ2-2
ATRRATGNTGELF
>TRBV11-2|TRBJ2-5
ASSLGLAGVETQY
>TRBV11-2|TRBJ1-3
ASSGTGVGNTIY
>TRBV5-4|TRBJ2-1
ASSLASNEQF
>TRBV6-1|TRBJ2-7
ASNRNYEQY
>TRBV27|TRBJ2-1
ASSSGNEQF
>TRBV6-5|TRBJ2-5
ASNPGTKRQTQY
>TRBV19|TRBJ1-2
ASRPLLTGVYGYT
>TRBV28|TRBJ2-7
ASALRTVYEQY
>TRBV27|TRBJ1-1
ASSLTTGGTEAF
>TRBV29-1|TRBJ2-5
SVRGARAETQY
>TRBV7-9|TRBJ2-2
ASSPPGLAFNTGELF
>TRBV6-1|TRBJ2-1
ASSGRSYNEQF
>TRBV27|TRBJ2-7
ASRYTSGSYEQY
>TRBV5-4|TRBJ2-5
ASSRGAVQETQY
>TRBV18|TRBJ1-1
ASSPSGNTEAF
>TRBV10-2|TRBJ1-5
ASSESGQGYQPQH
>TRBV27|TRBJ1-1
ASSTGRTGVSTEAF
>TRBV6-1|TRBJ1-2
ASSEGAELYGYT
>TRBV4-1|TRBJ2-4
ASSQGGLAELAKNIQY
>TRBV28|TRBJ1-4
ASSLGGVNRKLF
>TRBV30|TRBJ2-7
AWSRGVNNEQY
>TRBV15|NA
ATSRDLPGQGYEQY
>TRBV19|TRBJ2-1
ASSIRRVGEQF
>TRBV19|TRBJ2-7
ASKSEGFAYEQY